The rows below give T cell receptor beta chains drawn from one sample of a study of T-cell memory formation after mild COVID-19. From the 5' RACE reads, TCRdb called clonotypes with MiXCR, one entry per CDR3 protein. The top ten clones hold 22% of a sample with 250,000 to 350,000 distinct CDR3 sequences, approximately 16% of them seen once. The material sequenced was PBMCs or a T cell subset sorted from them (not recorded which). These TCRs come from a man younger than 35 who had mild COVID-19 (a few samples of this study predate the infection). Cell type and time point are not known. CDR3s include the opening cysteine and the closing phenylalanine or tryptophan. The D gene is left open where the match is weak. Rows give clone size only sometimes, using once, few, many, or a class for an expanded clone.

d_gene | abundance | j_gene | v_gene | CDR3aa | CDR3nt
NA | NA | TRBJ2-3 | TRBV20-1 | CSASGGAGGTDTQYF | TGCAGTGCTAGTGGGGGGGCCGGTGGCACAGATACGCAGTATTTT
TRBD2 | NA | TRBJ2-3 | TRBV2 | CASGKAGGWDTQYF | TGTGCCAGCGGAAAAGCGGGGGGATGGGATACGCAGTATTTT
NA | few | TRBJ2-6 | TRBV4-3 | CASSQVASGANVLTF | TGCGCCAGCAGCCAAGTGGCCTCTGGGGCCAACGTCCTGACTTTC
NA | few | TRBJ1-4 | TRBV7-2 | CASSLFTVGNEKLFF | TGTGCCAGCAGCTTATTCACAGTCGGTAATGAAAAACTGTTTTTT
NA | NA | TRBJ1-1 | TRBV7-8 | CASSTQRAGGHTEAFF | TGTGCCAGCAGCACACAGAGGGCCGGGGGTCACACTGAAGCTTTCTTT
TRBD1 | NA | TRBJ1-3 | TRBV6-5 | CATGQGETGNTIYF | TGTGCCACCGGACAGGGGGAAACTGGAAACACCATATATTTT
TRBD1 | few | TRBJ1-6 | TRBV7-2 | CASNPAGQGDSPLHF | TGTGCCAGCAACCCTGCGGGACAGGGGGATTCACCCCTCCACTTT
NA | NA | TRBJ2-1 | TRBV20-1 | CSAPDIPSYNEQFF | TGCAGTGCACCGGACATACCATCCTACAATGAGCAGTTCTTC
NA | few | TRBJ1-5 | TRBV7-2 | CASSPGTSNQPQHF | TGTGCCAGCTCCCCAGGGACTAGCAATCAGCCCCAGCATTTT
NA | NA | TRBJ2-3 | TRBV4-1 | CASSRGVRSDTQYF | TGCGCCAGCAGCCGGGGGGTCAGGTCAGATACGCAGTATTTT
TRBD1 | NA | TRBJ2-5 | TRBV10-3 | CATTHGTGEGTQYF | TGTGCCACAACTCACGGGACAGGGGAAGGGACCCAGTACTTC
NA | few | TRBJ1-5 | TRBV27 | CASSLERNQPQHF | TGTGCCAGCAGTTTAGAAAGAAATCAGCCCCAGCATTTT
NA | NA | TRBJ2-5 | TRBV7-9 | CATRSSGETQYF | TGTGCCACTAGGAGCTCGGGGGAGACCCAGTACTTC
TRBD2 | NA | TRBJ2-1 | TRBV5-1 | CASSLDPPSGGSYNEQFF | TGCGCCAGCAGCTTGGACCCGCCTAGCGGGGGGTCCTACAATGAGCAGTTCTTC
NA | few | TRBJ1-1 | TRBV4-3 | CASSQAGYEAFF | TGCGCCAGCAGCCAAGCGGGGTATGAAGCTTTCTTT
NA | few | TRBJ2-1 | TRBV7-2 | CASSWGLYNEQFF | TGTGCCAGCAGCTGGGGACTCTACAATGAGCAGTTCTTC
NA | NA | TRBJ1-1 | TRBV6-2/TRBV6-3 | CASSYRADTEAFF | TGTGCCAGCAGTTACCGCGCTGACACTGAAGCTTTCTTT
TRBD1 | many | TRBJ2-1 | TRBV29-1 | CSVATGYNEQFF | TGCAGCGTAGCGACAGGGTACAATGAGCAGTTCTTC
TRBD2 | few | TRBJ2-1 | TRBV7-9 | CASSSIAASGGADEQFF | TGTGCCAGCAGCTCGATCGCGGCTAGCGGGGGGGCTGATGAGCAGTTCTTC
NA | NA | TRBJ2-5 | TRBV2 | CASSERRERETQYF | TGTGCCAGCAGTGAAAGGAGGGAGCGGGAGACCCAGTACTTC
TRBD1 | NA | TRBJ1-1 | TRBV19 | CASNTQGANAEAFF | TGTGCCAGTAACACCCAGGGGGCCAATGCTGAAGCTTTCTTT
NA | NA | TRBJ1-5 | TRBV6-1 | CASSLQGKRQPQHF | TGTGCCAGCAGTTTACAAGGCAAACGTCAGCCCCAGCATTTT
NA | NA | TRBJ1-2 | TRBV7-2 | CASSHRMNYGYTF | TGTGCCAGCAGCCACCGAATGAACTATGGCTACACCTTC
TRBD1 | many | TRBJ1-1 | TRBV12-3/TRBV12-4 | CASSYGTGRNTEAFF | TGTGCCAGCAGCTACGGGACAGGCCGGAACACTGAAGCTTTCTTT
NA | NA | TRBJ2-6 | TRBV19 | CASRTSGSSGANVLTF | TGTGCCAGTAGGACCTCAGGAAGCTCTGGGGCCAACGTCCTGACTTTC
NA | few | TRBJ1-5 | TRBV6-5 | CASSPFGNQPQHF | TGTGCCAGCAGTCCCTTTGGCAATCAGCCCCAGCATTTT
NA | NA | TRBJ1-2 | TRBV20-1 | CSARGTPASDYGYTF | TGCAGTGCTAGGGGGACACCCGCCTCGGACTATGGCTACACCTTC
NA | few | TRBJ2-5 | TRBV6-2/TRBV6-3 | CASSYWREAQETQYF | TGTGCCAGCAGTTACTGGCGCGAGGCCCAAGAGACCCAGTACTTC
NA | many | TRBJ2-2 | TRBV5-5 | CASTPESHTGELFF | TGTGCCAGCACCCCGGAATCGCACACCGGGGAGCTGTTTTTT
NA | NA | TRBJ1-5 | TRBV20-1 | CSASDPLSSNQPQHF | TGCAGTGCTAGTGACCCGCTCAGCTCCAATCAGCCCCAGCATTTT
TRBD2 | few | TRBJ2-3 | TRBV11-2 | CASSSGLGPDTQYF | TGTGCCAGCAGCTCGGGACTAGGGCCAGATACGCAGTATTTT
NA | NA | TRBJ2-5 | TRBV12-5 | CASGLGLGGEGETQYF | TGTGCTAGTGGTTTGGGACTAGGGGGGGAAGGGGAGACCCAGTACTTC
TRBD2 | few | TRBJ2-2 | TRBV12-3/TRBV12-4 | CASRTSVGAGELFF | TGTGCCAGCAGGACTAGCGTCGGTGCCGGGGAGCTGTTTTTT
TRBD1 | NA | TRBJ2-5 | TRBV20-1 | CSARRWTGQETQYF | TGCAGTGCTAGGCGTTGGACAGGGCAAGAGACCCAGTACTTC
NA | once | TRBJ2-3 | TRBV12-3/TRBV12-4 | CASRQAGRTDTQYF | TGTGCCAGCAGGCAAGCGGGCCGCACAGATACGCAGTATTTT
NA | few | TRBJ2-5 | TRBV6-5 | CASSYGGAQETQYF | TGTGCCAGCAGTTACGGGGGGGCCCAAGAGACCCAGTACTTC
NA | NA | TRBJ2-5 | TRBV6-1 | CASSEAGGGYQETQYF | TGTGCCAGCAGTGAAGCCGGGGGCGGGTACCAAGAGACCCAGTACTTC
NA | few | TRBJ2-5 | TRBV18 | CASSPGGREETQYF | TGTGCCAGCTCACCCGGAGGAAGGGAAGAGACCCAGTACTTC
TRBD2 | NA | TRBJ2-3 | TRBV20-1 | CTPGGGTDTQYF | TGCACCCCGGGGGGGGGTACAGATACGCAGTATTTT
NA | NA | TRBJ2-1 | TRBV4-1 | CASSQIPTLNLGNEQFF | TGCGCCAGCAGCCAGATCCCTACCCTTAACCTGGGAAATGAGCAGTTCTTC
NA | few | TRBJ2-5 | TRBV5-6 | CASHARQETQYF | TGTGCCAGCCATGCCAGACAAGAGACCCAGTACTTC
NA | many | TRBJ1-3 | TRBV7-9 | CASRYNRDTSSGNTIYF | TGTGCCAGCAGATATAACCGGGACACATCTTCTGGAAACACCATATATTTT
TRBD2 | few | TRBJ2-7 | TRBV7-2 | CASSLASGVTGEQYF | TGTGCCAGCAGCTTAGCTAGCGGGGTGACGGGGGAGCAGTACTTC
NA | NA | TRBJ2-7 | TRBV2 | CASSEAGKRYEQYF | TGTGCCAGCAGTGAGGCGGGGAAACGCTACGAGCAGTACTTC
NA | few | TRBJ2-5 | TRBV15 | CATSGSSGETQYF | TGTGCCACCAGCGGATCCTCAGGAGAGACCCAGTACTTC
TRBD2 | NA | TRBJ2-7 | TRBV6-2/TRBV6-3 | CASRERSGGKYEQYF | TGTGCCAGCAGAGAGCGCAGCGGGGGTAAATACGAGCAGTACTTC
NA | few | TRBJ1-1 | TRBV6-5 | CASSYSRLRGAAFF | TGTGCCAGCAGTTACTCAAGGTTAAGGGGTGCAGCTTTCTTT
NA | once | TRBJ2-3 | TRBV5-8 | CASSMTEFTDTQYF | TGTGCCAGCAGTATGACAGAGTTCACAGATACGCAGTATTTT
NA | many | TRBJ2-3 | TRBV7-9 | CASSRRDPTDTQYF | TGTGCCAGCAGCCGCCGGGACCCCACAGATACGCAGTATTTT
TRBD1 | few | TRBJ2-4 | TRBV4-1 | CASSQVPHTGVAKNIQYF | TGCGCCAGCAGCCAAGTCCCCCATACAGGGGTAGCCAAAAACATTCAGTACTTC
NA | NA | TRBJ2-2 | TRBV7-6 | CASSWETGGANTGELFF | TGTGCCAGCAGCTGGGAGACAGGTGGCGCGAACACCGGGGAGCTGTTTTTT
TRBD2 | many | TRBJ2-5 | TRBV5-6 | CASSPGLAGIYF | TGTGCCAGCAGCCCTGGACTAGCGGGGATATACTTC
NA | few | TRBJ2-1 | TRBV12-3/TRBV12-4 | CASSLWGHGSYNEQFF | TGTGCCAGCAGTTTATGGGGGCATGGGTCCTACAATGAGCAGTTCTTC
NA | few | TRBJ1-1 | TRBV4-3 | CASSNQGMNTEAFF | TGCGCCAGCAGCAACCAGGGGATGAACACTGAAGCTTTCTTT
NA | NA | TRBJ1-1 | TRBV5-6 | CASSFLGDTNTEAFF | TGTGCCAGCAGCTTCCTAGGGGACACAAACACTGAAGCTTTCTTT